This T cell receptor beta chain came from a study of spatial heterogeneity in lung cancer. Study-wide results and limits: Ubiquitous and regional expanded TCR counts tracked ubiquitous and regional nonsynonymous mutations, respectively. Within tumors, counts of expanded alpha and beta TCRs tracked tumor mutation counts.

This clonotype was found many times. Its specificity is unknown. Individually, TCR cDNA molecules were each labelled with a unique molecular identifier. MiXCR, run by TCRdb on the 5' RACE reads, gives a single entry per CDR3 protein. The data contain roughly 8,800 distinct CDR3 sequences, roughly 4.7% of them singletons. Time point described: sample taken at primary tumor resection. The donors were 55 to 85 patients with non-small cell lung cancer that was early-stage and untreated. Sequencing was performed on whole RNA extracted from tumor and nontumor lung tissue, or from frozen PBMC, and the material was left unsorted. The CDR3 is made up of 11 amino acids. In germline, CDR1 is SQVTM, CDR2 ANQGSEA. V lost 5 bases and J lost 0, with 4 bases in between.

This TCR was sampled from a female donor with early-stage non-small cell lung cancer. The sequencing here drew on lung tumor tissue, taken at surgery. The genes are TRBV29-1 and TRBJ1-1; D is unclear. In DNA, the CDR3 is TGCAGCGTTACAATGAACACTGAAGCTTTCTTT. Amino acids: CSVTMNTEAFF.